This T cell receptor (beta chain) was sequenced for a study of cytomegalovirus exposure and HLA in healthy donors. PCR primers comprised 60 Vbeta and 13 Jbeta primers. TCRdb's copy holds only in-frame clones and misses some; the assay was immunoSEQ multiplex PCR. The data include 130,000 to 150,000 clones; the top ten clones carry more than 0.8%. The germline V and J ends were trimmed by 4 bases and 7 bases, with 11 bases remaining between them. The CDR3 has 13 amino acids. The germline V gene has CDR1 SGHNT and CDR2 YENEEA. The chain joins TRBV11-3 to TRBJ2-1; maybe TRBD2 (6 bases). Specimen: PBMCs. This receptor was obtained from a male donor in good health and CMV-seronegative. The CDR3 region has the DNA TGTGCCAGCAGCTCGACCCTAGCGAATGAGCAGTTCTTC. Protein sequence: CASSSTLANEQFF.